The 22 T cell receptor beta chains presented below share a single source sample, sequenced in a study of OX40 agonist ivuxolimab in advanced cancers. Here immunoSEQ multiplex PCR was the method, and the copy in TCRdb shows in-frame clones only, minus some. The sample yields fewer than 8,000 clones, 87% seen once. The input for sequencing was CD4+ or CD8+ T cells sorted from blood, taken in a trial of the OX40 agonist ivuxolimab. The source is an adult with an advanced solid tumor such as melanoma, head and neck, liver or kidney cancer.

The chain has TRBV27 and TRBJ2-3; the D gene could be TRBD1 or TRBD2 (5 bases each). V lost 5 bases and J lost 2, with 14 bases in between. In germline, CDR1 is MNHEY, CDR2 SMNVEV (reference sequence). The CDR3 is 15 residues long. This chain's CDR3 is CASSEGTEYTDTQYF. The CDR3 DNA sequence: TGTGCCAGCAGTGAAGGGACGGAATACACAGATACGCAGTATTTT.

The CDR3 sequence: CASSLSQGEAGELFF. As DNA, the CDR3 is TGCGCCAGCAGCTTATCCCAAGGGGAGGCCGGGGAGCTGTTTTTT. This sequence joins TRBV5-1 and TRBJ2-2, with D possibly matching TRBD2 (6 bases). The V end lost 2 bases, the J end lost 6 bases, and 14 bases lay between the germline ends. CDR1 is SGHRS and CDR2 is YFSETQ in the germline V gene. CDR3 length: 15 residues. Based on the CDR3 plus reference TRBV5-1 and TRBJ2-2, the full variable domain is KAGVTQTPRYLIKTRGQQVTLSCSPISGHRSVSWYQQTPGQGLQFLFEYFSETQRNKGNFPGRFSGRQFSNSRSEMNVSTLELGDSALYLCASSLSQGEAGELFFGEGSRLTVL.

The genes are TRBV7-9 and TRBJ1-2; unclear D gene. Germline loops: CDR1 SEHNR, CDR2 FQNEAQ (reference sequence). The CDR3 covers 15 residues. Deletions cut 1 base from V and 8 bases from J, with 17 bases between. This CDR3 reads CASSLVRATREGYTF. CDR3 bases: TGTGCCAGCAGCTTAGTTCGGGCAACCCGGGAAGGCTACACCTTC.

The rearrangement uses TRBV6-5 and TRBJ2-7; D is tentatively TRBD1 or TRBD2 (7 bases each). This CDR3 is built from 14 residues. V shed 6 bases and J shed 3 bases, with 15 bases lying between them. In germline, CDR1 is MNHEY, CDR2 SVGAGI. The CDR3 coding sequence is TGTGCCAGCAGGGCAGCGGGACAGCTCTACGAGCAGTACTTC. Its translation: CASRAAGQLYEQYF.

The V and J genes are TRBV21-1 and TRBJ1-2. TRBV21-1 is given as a pseudogene. This CDR3 is built from 12 residues. The CDR3 protein is CASSKVPGGYTF. CDR3 in DNA: TGTGCCAGCAGCAAAGTCCCGGGGGGCTACACCTTC.

The chain combines TRBV19 with TRBJ1-1; D not certain. The V and J ends lost 6 bases and 10 bases respectively, with 21 bases between them. The CDR3 consists of 14 residues. Germline V lookup: CDR1 LNHDA, CDR2 SQIVND (reference sequence). The CDR3 spells CASSQQFPPSGAFF. The DNA for the CDR3 is TGTGCCAGTAGCCAACAATTTCCCCCTTCGGGAGCTTTCTTT.

This chain connects TRBV27 to TRBJ2-7; a possible D gene is TRBD1 (5 bases). The length of the CDR3 is 15 residues. V dropped 5 bases and J dropped 1 base, with 15 bases sitting between them. The germline CDR1 and CDR2 sequences are MNHEY and SMNVEV (reference sequence). This chain's CDR3 is CASSLRWGNSYEQYF. DNA of the CDR3: TGTGCCAGCAGTCTCCGGTGGGGCAATTCCTACGAGCAGTACTTC.

In this sample, this clone turned up a few times. The chain has TRBV5-4 and TRBJ2-6; 13 bases map to TRBD2. The V gene end was trimmed by 6 bases and the J gene end by 2 bases; junction bases not matched to a gene: 11. Germline lookup yields CDR1 SGHNT and CDR2 YYREEE (reference sequence). The CDR3 is 19 residues long. The CDR3 reads CASNYLGLAGVTGANVLTF. The CDR3 DNA is TGTGCCAGCAACTATCTAGGACTAGCGGGAGTAACTGGGGCCAACGTCCTGACTTTC.

V is TRBV7-9 and J is TRBJ2-5, with D perhaps TRBD2 (7 bases). This CDR3 is 15 amino acids long. V lost 5 bases to trimming and J lost 2 bases, with 15 bases between them. Germline V CDR1 and CDR2: SEHNR, FQNEAQ (reference sequence). In nucleotides, the CDR3 is TGTGCCAGCAGCAAACAAGGGGGGGTTCAAGAGACCCAGTACTTC. The encoded protein is CASSKQGGVQETQYF.

V is TRBV19 and J is TRBJ2-7; D not resolved. The CDR3 contains 12 residues. V was clipped by 7 bases and J by 3 bases, with 10 bases between them. Germline values: CDR1 LNHDA, CDR2 SQIVND (reference sequence). As DNA, the CDR3 is TGTGCCAGTACAGACGCGTTCTACGAGCAGTACTTC. This encodes CASTDAFYEQYF.

The chain links TRBV4-1 to TRBJ2-1, with a tentative D call TRBD2 (6 bases). Per the germline V gene, CDR1 is MGHRA and CDR2 is YSYEKL. This CDR3 has 15 amino acids. Trimming removed 4 bases from V and 0 bases from J, with 10 bases in between. In DNA, the CDR3 is TGCGCCAGCAGCCTTGGGACTTTCTCCTACAATGAGCAGTTCTTC. Amino acids: CASSLGTFSYNEQFF.

This clone was seen once. V usage is TRBV7-9 and J usage is TRBJ2-7, with D perhaps matching TRBD1 (7 bases). Per the germline V gene, CDR1 is SEHNR and CDR2 is FQNEAQ (reference sequence). The CDR3 loop spans 15 amino acids. Trimming left V 5 bases short and J 3 bases short, with 17 bases between. The CDR3 DNA reads as TGTGCCAGCAGCCCCATACGGCAGGGGGGCTACGAGCAGTACTTC. Encoded protein: CASSPIRQGGYEQYF.

This chain uses TRBV2 with TRBJ1-4; D unclear. This CDR3 region has 15 residues. Germline CDR1 reads SNHLY; CDR2 reads FYNNEI. CDR3 nucleotide sequence: TGTGCAACACGGCGCGCTGTTGCAACTAATGAAAAACTGTTTTTT. Its translation is CATRRAVATNEKLFF.

This chain's CDR3 is CASSLGRGGLDTQYF. As DNA, the CDR3 is TGTGCCAGCAGCTTAGGGCGCGGCGGATTGGATACGCAGTATTTT. The chain carries TRBV11-2 and TRBJ2-3; D gene ambiguous. This CDR3 is 15 amino acids long. V was pared by 1 base and J by 6 bases, with 14 bases between. Germline values: CDR1 SGHAT, CDR2 FQNNGV.

This chain uses TRBV28 with TRBJ2-5; D is unresolved. The V end was cut by 3 bases, the J end by 5 bases, with 10 bases between. The germline V gene has CDR1 MDHEN and CDR2 SYDVKM. The length of the CDR3 is 13 residues. CDR3 sequence reads: CASSFGMDETQYF. In DNA form, the CDR3 reads TGTGCCAGCAGTTTTGGTATGGATGAGACCCAGTACTTC.

The chain recombines TRBV2 with TRBJ1-5, with 7 nucleotides matching TRBD1. The V and J ends lost 1 base and 6 bases, in that order; junction bases with no gene match: 3. Germline assignment: CDR1 SNHLY and CDR2 FYNNEI. The CDR3 is 14 residues long. The CDR3 region has the DNA TGTGCCAGCAGTGAAGACGCAGGGGGTCAGCCCCAGCATTTT. Protein product: CASSEDAGGQPQHF.

The chain carries TRBV7-6 and TRBJ2-1, with TRBD2 as a possible D gene (6 bases). The CDR3 sequence is 16 residues long. V lost 5 bases, J lost 2 bases, and 16 bases lay in between. CDR1 and CDR2 (germline): SGHVS, FNYEAQ. This CDR3 reads CASSPHRGTTYNEQFF. CDR3 nucleotides: TGTGCCAGCAGCCCCCATCGCGGGACCACCTACAATGAGCAGTTCTTC.

This clone was counted between two and nine times. The gene calls are TRBV19 and TRBJ1-1; no definite D call. V shed 2 bases and J shed 7 bases, with 14 bases lying between them. There are 14 residues in the CDR3. CDR1 and CDR2 from the germline V gene are LNHDA and SQIVND (reference sequence). The CDR3 sequence: CASSITWGVVEAFF. CDR3 DNA: TGTGCCAGTAGTATAACGTGGGGAGTTGTTGAAGCTTTCTTT.

The CDR3 nucleotides read TGTGCCTGGAGTGTACTGGGGGGGGAGCAGTACTTC. This translates into CAWSVLGGEQYF. The gene calls are TRBV30 and TRBJ2-7; 7 bases are a match to TRBD2. CDR1 is GTSNPN, CDR2 SVGIG, per germline (reference sequence). The J segment lost 7 bases and the V segment lost 0 bases, leaving 3 bases of the junction unmatched. This CDR3 contains 12 residues.

The gene calls are TRBV19 and TRBJ2-1, with D perhaps matching TRBD2 (6 bases). Germline V gives CDR1 LNHDA, CDR2 SQIVND (reference sequence). The CDR3 has 15 residues. Trimming cost V 1 base and J 3 bases, with 10 bases left between them. The CDR3 is CASSIAEGFYNEQFF. The CDR3 DNA reads TGTGCCAGTAGTATAGCGGAGGGATTCTACAATGAGCAGTTCTTC.

V is TRBV6-5 and J is TRBJ1-1; 8 bases align to TRBD1. CDR1 and CDR2 from the germline V gene are MNHEY and SVGAGI. V shed 6 bases, J shed 6 bases, and the junction held 9 bases outside the gene matches. This CDR3 spans 14 amino acids. The CDR3 loop is CASSYTGGVAEAFF. In DNA, the CDR3 is TGTGCCAGCAGCTACACAGGGGGGGTGGCTGAAGCTTTCTTT.

This clone is large. The rearrangement links TRBV9 to TRBJ1-1; D remains unclear. Trimming stripped 0 bases from V and 7 bases from J, with 13 bases between. Germline V CDR1 and CDR2: SGDLS, YYNGEE. This CDR3 is built from 14 residues. The CDR3 protein is CASSVAYRGGEAFF. The DNA for the CDR3 is TGTGCCAGCAGCGTAGCGTATCGGGGAGGTGAAGCTTTCTTT.